This TCR beta chain was retrieved from a study of blood T cell repertoires in COVID-19. Turning to the study itself: Sources were T cells, B-cell-depleted T cells, or PBMCs; the material itself was cDNA or gDNA.

Authors' analysis steps: It was from reference gene primer amplification that nucleated cell counts were estimated. Assay: immunoSEQ multiplex PCR; the TCRdb copy retains only in-frame clones and omits some. V, J and clone size were drawn from that table, and D and trimming were deduced from the DNA. The sample carries 110,000 to 150,000 clones, more than 75% recorded once. Cohort assignment relied on participant-reported clinical history. Recovery meant two consecutive negative NP/OP PCR tests, professional clearance, or resolved symptoms. The ends were cut back, 7 bases at V and 6 bases at J, with 18 bases in the middle. CDR1 is SNHLY, CDR2 FYNNEI, per germline. The CDR3 has 15 amino acids.

This clonotype originated in a woman aged 45-65 years who had recovered from COVID-19. The V gene is TRBV2, the J gene TRBJ2-2; D uncertain. The sequencing sample was made of PBMCs or T cells enriched from blood (not recorded which). DNA of the CDR3: TGTGCCAGCACTTTGTCTCAGACATCGGCCGGGGAGCTGTTTTTT. This sequence encodes CASTLSQTSAGELFF. Full variable domain (outside the CDR3, taken from reference TRBV2 and TRBJ2-2): EPEVTQTPSHQVTQMGQEVILRCVPISNHLYFYWYRQILGQKVEFLVSFYNNEISEKSEIFDDQFSVERPDGSNFTLKIRSTKLEDSAMYFCASTLSQTSAGELFFGEGSRLTVL.